The 32 T cell receptor beta chains listed next were all sequenced from one sample in a study of early T cells in non-severe SARS-CoV-2 infection. Via MiXCR, TCRdb re-called the 5' RACE reads, giving one row per CDR3 protein. The repertoire consists of 70,000 to 90,000 distinct CDR3 sequences, with over 9.5% occurring once and the leading ten covering roughly 3.1%. The sample consisted of whole blood. The receptor source for this set is an adult who was a healthcare worker with PCR-confirmed SARS-CoV-2 infection or an uninfected control (not recorded which).

The chain is built from TRBV4-1 and TRBJ1-4, with no clear D. Germline V CDR1 and CDR2: MGHRA, YSYEKL. V was shortened by 4 bases and J by 8 bases, with 11 bases between the two germline ends. The CDR3 is 13 residues long. The CDR3 coding sequence is TGCGCCAGCAGCCTACGAAGAGAGGAAAAACTGTTTTTT. As protein: CASSLRREEKLFF.

This clonotype appeared a few times. The CDR3 bases are TGCGCCAGCAGCCCGTCCCCGGAGGCCCGAGGAAACACCATATATTTT. This translates into CASSPSPEARGNTIYF. The rearrangement links TRBV5-1 to TRBJ1-3; D gene unclear. Germline assignment: CDR1 SGHRS and CDR2 YFSETQ. V was trimmed by 4 bases and J by 4 bases, leaving 18 bases between them. The CDR3 runs to 16 residues.

V and J are TRBV7-3 and TRBJ2-3, with 11 positions matching TRBD2. This CDR3 has 17 amino acids. The V and J ends lost 4 bases and 5 bases, in that order; junction bases with no gene match: 11. Germline V lookup: CDR1 SGHTA, CDR2 FQGTGA. Here the CDR3 reads CASSSNPASGGLDTQYF. CDR3 in DNA: TGTGCCAGCAGCTCAAACCCCGCTAGCGGGGGGCTAGATACGCAGTATTTT.

This clonotype has a count of ten or more. The genes are TRBV5-1 and TRBJ1-4, with a weak D call TRBD1 (5 bases). With 4 bases removed from V and 8 bases from J, the gap between germline ends came to 18 bases. The CDR3 extends over 15 amino acids. CDR1 and CDR2 (germline): SGHRS, YFSETQ. The DNA for the CDR3 is TGCGCCAGCAGCAGACGGACGGGGGGAGACGAAAAACTGTTTTTT. This gives the protein CASSRRTGGDEKLFF.

Ten or more counts support this clonotype. V and J are TRBV27 and TRBJ1-1; unclear D gene. Germline V gene lookup returns CDR1 MNHEY and CDR2 SMNVEV (reference sequence). The CDR3 sequence is 13 residues long. The V and J ends lost 3 bases and 6 bases respectively, with 11 bases between them. The DNA of the CDR3 is TGTGCCAGCAGTTTCAATCCCGAGTCTGAAGCTTTCTTT. It specifies CASSFNPESEAFF.

This clonotype was recorded at least ten times. The V call is TRBV6-5, the J call TRBJ2-1, with TRBD2 matching 8 bases. The CDR3 is 15 residues long. V shed 8 bases, J shed 9 bases, and the junction held 15 bases outside the gene matches. The germline V gene has CDR1 MNHEY and CDR2 SVGAGI. CDR3 sequence: CASRPSSGSGGEQFF. In DNA form, the CDR3 reads TGTGCCAGCCGTCCTAGCAGCGGGAGTGGCGGTGAGCAGTTCTTC.

The chain employs TRBV28 and TRBJ2-1; 8 bases match TRBD2. The germline gives CDR1 MDHEN, CDR2 SYDVKM. The CDR3 runs to 15 residues. With 2 bases clipped from V and 5 bases from J, the junction kept 5 bases outside the gene matches. The chain's CDR3 is CASSLITSGNNEQFF. For the CDR3, the DNA is TGTGCCAGCAGTTTAATAACTAGCGGAAACAATGAGCAGTTCTTC.

This clonotype was detected a few times. J is TRBJ2-5 and V is TRBV2, with a weak D call TRBD2 (5 bases). Trimming took 7 bases from V and 5 from J, leaving 14 bases between them. This CDR3 has 13 amino acids. Germline-derived CDR1 and CDR2 are SNHLY and FYNNEI. The CDR3, as DNA: TGTGCCAGCATCCCGCCGAGGGTGGAGACCCAGTACTTC. It yields the protein CASIPPRVETQYF. Using reference TRBV2 and TRBJ2-5 for the parts outside the CDR3, the full variable domain is EPEVTQTPSHQVTQMGQEVILRCVPISNHLYFYWYRQILGQKVEFLVSFYNNEISEKSEIFDDQFSVERPDGSNFTLKIRSTKLEDSAMYFCASIPPRVETQYFGPGTRLLVL.

This clonotype was recorded many times. The chain uses TRBV20-1 and TRBJ2-1; the D is unclear. The V end lost 0 bases, the J end lost 9 bases, and 9 bases lay between the germline ends. The CDR3 has 12 residues. Germline V gives CDR1 DFQATT, CDR2 SNEGSKA (reference sequence). Here the CDR3 DNA reads TGCAGTGCTAGAGATTCACCACCTGAGCAGTTCTTC. It translates to CSARDSPPEQFF.

In this sample, this clonotype turned up a few times. The chain combines TRBV5-1 with TRBJ1-4; D is possibly TRBD1 (6 bases). The CDR3 has 15 residues. V lost 3 bases, J lost 2 bases, and 11 bases lay in between. Germline CDR1 reads SGHRS; CDR2 reads YFSETQ. Written as DNA, the CDR3 is TGCGCCAGCAGCTCGGGAGACAGGACTAATGAAAAACTGTTTTTT. Translated: CASSSGDRTNEKLFF.

CDR3 nucleotide sequence: TGCAGCGGACAGGGGCCGCCCGCAGAGACCCAGTACTTC. This sequence encodes CSGQGPPAETQYF. The J gene is TRBJ2-5, the V gene TRBV29-1, with 8 bases that match TRBD1. Germline loops: CDR1 SQVTM, CDR2 ANQGSEA. This CDR3 spans 13 amino acids. The trim removed 7 bases at V and 4 bases at J, leaving 8 bases unmatched.

There are a few counts of this clonotype. At one of its ends the junction is not consistent with the germline gene, which may arise from a read error. The chain recombines TRBV6-1 with TRBJ1-6, with D perhaps TRBD1 (5 bases). The germline V gene encodes CDR1 MNHNS and CDR2 SASEGT. The CDR3 length is 11 residues. DNA of the CDR3: TGTGCCAGCAGCACATACAAGTGGACAAACTTT. It yields the protein CASSTYKWTNF.

This clonotype was recorded a few times. This chain connects TRBV6-6 to TRBJ2-7; D is perhaps TRBD1 or TRBD2 (5 bases each). Germline CDR1 is MNHNY and CDR2 is SVGAGI (reference sequence). The V end was cut by 6 bases, the J end by 9 bases, with 15 bases between. The CDR3 totals 12 residues. The CDR3 is CASRLEGFSQYF. CDR3 DNA: TGTGCCAGCAGACTAGAGGGGTTCTCGCAGTACTTC.

In its sample, this clonotype was seen many times. This chain uses TRBV28 with TRBJ2-5; 10 bases match TRBD2. The CDR3 length is 13 residues. CDR1 and CDR2 (germline): MDHEN, SYDVKM. The ends lost 8 bases at V and 4 bases at J; junction bases unmatched: 4. CDR3 protein: CASSGLARETQYF. CDR3 in DNA: TGTGCCAGCTCGGGACTAGCGCGAGAGACCCAGTACTTC. The full variable domain, its missing parts supplied by reference TRBV28 and TRBJ2-5, is DVKVTQSSRYLVKRTGEKVFLECVQDMDHENMFWYRQDPGLGLRLIYFSYDVKMKEKGDIPEGYSVSREKKERFSLILESASTNQTSMYLCASSGLARETQYFGPGTRLLVL.

The V call is TRBV5-1, the J call TRBJ2-3; the D gene is possibly TRBD2 (6 bases). V was pared by 5 bases and J by 3 bases, with 22 bases between. This CDR3 has 17 amino acids. Germline lookup yields CDR1 SGHRS and CDR2 YFSETQ. The CDR3 region is CASRLTGSGVSTDTQYF. The CDR3 DNA reads as TGCGCCAGCAGATTAACCGGGAGCGGAGTTTCGACAGATACGCAGTATTTT.

This clonotype was detected a few times. The V and J genes are TRBV4-1 and TRBJ1-5; 7 bases agree with TRBD1. This CDR3 is 14 amino acids long. Losses at the gene ends were 4 bases for V and 1 base for J; bases not matched to a gene: 1. Germline CDR1 reads MGHRA; CDR2 reads YSYEKL. The CDR3 protein is CASSRGQSNQPQHF. Here the CDR3 DNA reads TGCGCCAGCAGCCGGGGACAGAGCAATCAGCCCCAGCATTTT.

This clonotype was detected ten times or more. This chain links TRBV20-1 with TRBJ2-3; a weak D match, TRBD2 (5 bases). Germline CDR1 DFQATT, CDR2 SNEGSKA (reference sequence). The CDR3 is 16 residues long. V lost 2 bases and J 4 bases, leaving 19 bases between the germline ends. The CDR3 sequence: CSARRRTHHSPDTQYF. The CDR3 DNA sequence: TGCAGTGCTAGACGCCGGACTCATCATAGTCCAGATACGCAGTATTTT.

The chain recombines TRBV6-6 with TRBJ2-5; possibly TRBD1 or TRBD2 for D (6 bases each). Trimming left V 5 bases short and J 1 base short, with 17 bases between. Germline CDR1 MNHNY, CDR2 SVGAGI (reference sequence). This CDR3 is built from 16 residues. Here the CDR3 DNA reads TGTGCCAGCAGTCCCACGTCGGGGGCGAGCCAAGAGACCCAGTACTTC. Its translation is CASSPTSGASQETQYF.

CDR3 protein: CASSLPTENNEQFF. In DNA form, the CDR3 reads TGTGCCAGCTCACTTCCGACAGAGAACAATGAGCAGTTCTTC. This chain links TRBV18 with TRBJ2-1, with D possibly being TRBD1 (5 bases). The germline CDR1 and CDR2 sequences are KGHSH and LQKENI. Trimming took 4 bases from V and 5 from J, leaving 12 bases between them. The CDR3 contains 14 residues. The variable domain in full, with the rest retrieved from reference TRBV18 and TRBJ2-1, is NAGVMQNPRHLVRRRGQEARLRCSPMKGHSHVYWYRQLPEEGLKFMVYLQKENIIDESGMPKERFSAEFPKEGPSILRIQQVVRGDSAAYFCASSLPTENNEQFFGPGTRLTVL.

CDR3 amino acids: CASSLEGRVSGELFF. The CDR3 DNA follows: TGTGCCAGCAGCTTAGAGGGCAGGGTGTCCGGGGAGCTGTTTTTT. The rearrangement joins TRBV7-8 to TRBJ2-2; D possibly corresponds to TRBD1 (5 bases). Deletions cut 1 base from V and 6 bases from J, with 12 bases between. This CDR3 comprises 15 residues. Germline V gene data show CDR1 as SGHVS and CDR2 as FQNEAQ.

V usage is TRBV18 and J usage is TRBJ2-5; 9 bases agree with TRBD1. The length of the CDR3 is 15 residues. J was trimmed by 4 bases and V by 3 bases; bases with no gene match: 6. Per germline, CDR1 KGHSH and CDR2 LQKENI. The CDR3 sequence: CASSPGDRVTETQYF. In nucleotides, the CDR3 is TGTGCCAGCTCACCGGGGGACAGGGTAACAGAGACCCAGTACTTC. The full variable domain, completed using reference TRBV18 and TRBJ2-5, is NAGVMQNPRHLVRRRGQEARLRCSPMKGHSHVYWYRQLPEEGLKFMVYLQKENIIDESGMPKERFSAEFPKEGPSILRIQQVVRGDSAAYFCASSPGDRVTETQYFGPGTRLLVL.

Only a few counts were recorded for this clonotype. The chain links TRBV2 to TRBJ2-1; perhaps TRBD1 as D (6 bases). The CDR3 extends over 13 amino acids. V lost 7 bases and J lost 4, with 11 bases in between. Germline V gives CDR1 SNHLY, CDR2 FYNNEI. The CDR3 region has the DNA TGTGCCAGCATGCAGGGGATATACAATGAGCAGTTCTTC. This sequence encodes CASMQGIYNEQFF.

This clonotype occurred a few times. This chain links TRBV7-2 with TRBJ2-3, with TRBD2 matching 7 bases. Germline CDR1 and CDR2: SGHTA and FQGNSA. The V and J ends lost 3 bases and 0 bases, in that order; junction bases with no gene match: 6. The CDR3 covers 16 residues. CDR3: CASSLGGAGSTDTQYF. DNA for the CDR3: TGTGCCAGCAGCTTGGGAGGAGCGGGAAGCACAGATACGCAGTATTTT.

This clonotype was recorded at least ten times. The chain couples TRBV6-2 or TRBV6-3 to TRBJ2-1, with no clear D. The V end lost 5 bases, the J end lost 8 bases, and 10 bases lay between the germline ends. Per the germline V gene, CDR1 is MNHEY and CDR2 is SVGEGT. The CDR3 is 12 residues long. In DNA form, the CDR3 reads TGTGCCAGCAGTGCGAGAGAGTATGAGCAGTTCTTC. Its protein product is CASSAREYEQFF.

This clonotype was seen a few times. The chain uses TRBV28 and TRBJ2-7; TRBD2 aligns across 7 bases. V was clipped by 6 bases and J by 5 bases; unmatched bases: 7. Germline loops: CDR1 MDHEN, CDR2 SYDVKM. This CDR3 has 13 residues. The CDR3 coding sequence is TGTGCCAGCAGGTCGGGACTATTAAACGAGCAGTACTTC. It yields the protein CASRSGLLNEQYF.

In this sample, this clonotype turned up a few times. V usage is TRBV7-9 and J usage is TRBJ2-1; TRBD1 might be the D (6 bases). With 6 bases removed from V and 3 bases from J, the gap between germline ends came to 15 bases. Germline-derived CDR1 and CDR2 are SEHNR and FQNEAQ (reference sequence). This CDR3 region has 15 residues. The CDR3 bases are TGTGCCAGCAGGGCTCTGGGGGCGAGCTACAATGAGCAGTTCTTC. This codes for CASRALGASYNEQFF. Variable domain in full (rest from reference TRBV7-9 and TRBJ2-1): DTGVSQNPRHKITKRGQNVTFRCDPISEHNRLYWYRQTLGQGPEFLTYFQNEAQLEKSRLLSDRFSAERPKGSFSTLEIQRTEQGDSAMYLCASRALGASYNEQFFGPGTRLTVL.

This clonotype occurred a few times. The chain recombines TRBV5-1 with TRBJ2-3; D perhaps matches TRBD1 (8 bases). The CDR3 runs 15 residues. The V gene lost 3 bases and the J gene lost 4 bases, with 15 bases spanning the gap. Germline values: CDR1 SGHRS, CDR2 YFSETQ. In nucleotides, the CDR3 is TGCGCCAGCAGCTACGGACAGGGAGGGGCAGATACGCAGTATTTT. It specifies CASSYGQGGADTQYF. Full variable domain (rest looked up from reference TRBV5-1 and TRBJ2-3): KAGVTQTPRYLIKTRGQQVTLSCSPISGHRSVSWYQQTPGQGLQFLFEYFSETQRNKGNFPGRFSGRQFSNSRSEMNVSTLELGDSALYLCASSYGQGGADTQYFGPGTRLTVL.

This clonotype appeared many times. This chain uses TRBV18 with TRBJ2-5, with 14 nucleotides matching TRBD2. This CDR3 spans 17 amino acids. Germline CDR1 is KGHSH and CDR2 is LQKENI. V lost 3 bases and J lost 5; bases outside the gene matches: 8. The CDR3 here is CASSPTSGRAQDETQYF. The DNA of the CDR3 is TGTGCCAGCTCACCGACTAGCGGGAGGGCCCAGGACGAGACCCAGTACTTC.

Only one count was recorded for this clonotype. The V and J genes are TRBV28 and TRBJ2-3; 10 bases line up with TRBD2. Germline V gene data show CDR1 as MDHEN and CDR2 as SYDVKM. Germline trimming cut 4 bases from V and 3 bases from J; bases unmatched to any gene: 10. The CDR3 has 17 residues. In DNA, the CDR3 is TGTGCCAGCAGTTCCGTCCTAGCGGGAGAATTTACAGATACGCAGTATTTT. Translated: CASSSVLAGEFTDTQYF. Full variable domain (remainder filled in from reference TRBV28 and TRBJ2-3): DVKVTQSSRYLVKRTGEKVFLECVQDMDHENMFWYRQDPGLGLRLIYFSYDVKMKEKGDIPEGYSVSREKKERFSLILESASTNQTSMYLCASSSVLAGEFTDTQYFGPGTRLTVL.

This clonotype was found many times. The V call is TRBV18, the J call TRBJ1-1; D may be TRBD1 (5 bases). V lost 3 bases, J lost 1 base, and 9 bases lay in between. CDR1 is KGHSH, CDR2 LQKENI, per germline. The CDR3 runs 14 residues. In DNA form, the CDR3 reads TGTGCCAGCTCACCGGGACTGAAGAACACTGAAGCTTTCTTT. It is translated as CASSPGLKNTEAFF.

This clonotype turned up a few times. This chain joins TRBV30 and TRBJ2-3; 12 bases match TRBD2. Per germline, CDR1 GTSNPN and CDR2 SVGIG (reference sequence). The junction had 8 bases not matched to a gene; V was cut back by 5 bases and J by 8 bases. The CDR3 spans 14 residues. CDR3 protein: CAWGLAGWGSTQYF. The CDR3 DNA sequence: TGTGCCTGGGGACTAGCGGGATGGGGTAGTACGCAGTATTTT.

This clonotype was seen once. This chain links TRBV19 with TRBJ2-1, with D tentatively TRBD2 (5 bases). Per the germline V gene, CDR1 is LNHDA and CDR2 is SQIVND (reference sequence). The CDR3 length is 13 residues. V was trimmed by 4 bases and J by 3 bases, leaving 7 bases between them. CDR3 nucleotide sequence: TGTGCCAGTAGTAACGACTACTACAATGAGCAGTTCTTC. It yields the protein CASSNDYYNEQFF.